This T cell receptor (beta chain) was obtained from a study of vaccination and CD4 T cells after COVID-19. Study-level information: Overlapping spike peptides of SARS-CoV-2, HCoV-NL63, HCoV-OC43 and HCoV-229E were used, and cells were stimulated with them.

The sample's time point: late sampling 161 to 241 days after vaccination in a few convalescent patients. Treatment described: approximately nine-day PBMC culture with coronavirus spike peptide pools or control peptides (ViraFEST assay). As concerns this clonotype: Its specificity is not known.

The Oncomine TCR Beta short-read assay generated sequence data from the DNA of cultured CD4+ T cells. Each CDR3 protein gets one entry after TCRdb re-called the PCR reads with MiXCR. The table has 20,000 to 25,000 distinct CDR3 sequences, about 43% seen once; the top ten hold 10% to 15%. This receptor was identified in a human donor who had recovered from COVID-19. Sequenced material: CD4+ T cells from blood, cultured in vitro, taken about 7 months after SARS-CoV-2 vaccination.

For the CDR3, the DNA is TGTGCCACCTCAACCCCAGGGTACTATGGCTACACCTTC. Its protein product is CATSTPGYYGYTF. The chain carries TRBV24-1 and TRBJ1-2; tentative D call: TRBD1 (5 bases). V lost 9 bases and J lost 3, with 13 bases in between. Germline V gene sequence: CDR1 KGHDR, CDR2 SFDVKD. The length of the CDR3 is 13 residues.